The 21 T cell receptor beta chains below were found in one sample sequenced in a study of blood T cell repertoires in COVID-19. Measured with immunoSEQ multiplex PCR; TCRdb has only the in-frame clones, and not every one. The sample yields fewer than 200,000 clones, less than 85% seen once. The specimen was PBMCs or T cells enriched from blood (not recorded which). All receptors come from a woman aged 45-60 years who had recovered from COVID-19.

The CDR3 spells CASSALKDTQYF. The CDR3 DNA sequence: TGTGCCAGCAGCGCACTTAAGGATACGCAGTATTTT. The genes are TRBV5-6 and TRBJ2-3; D is undetermined. The germline CDR1 and CDR2 sequences are SGHDT and YYEEEE. The germline V and J ends were trimmed by 4 bases and 6 bases, with 9 bases remaining between them. CDR3 length: 12 amino acids. Complete variable domain (other parts from reference TRBV5-6 and TRBJ2-3): DAGVTQSPTHLIKTRGQQVTLRCSPKSGHDTVSWYQQALGQGPQFIFQYYEEEERQRGNFPDRFSGHQFPNYSSELNVNALLLGDSALYLCASSALKDTQYFGPGTRLTVL.

This chain joins TRBV7-2 and TRBJ1-1; no definite D call. Looked up from germline, CDR1 is SGHTA and CDR2 is FQGNSA. The CDR3 is 15 residues long. The ends were cut back, 1 base at V and 2 bases at J, with 11 bases in the middle. CDR3 nucleotides: TGTGCCAGCAGCTTAGTGGCAGATTATAACACTGAAGCTTTCTTT. Translated: CASSLVADYNTEAFF.

The chain carries TRBV6-5 and TRBJ2-1; D might be TRBD2 (5 bases). The CDR3 runs to 13 residues. The germline V gene has CDR1 MNHEY and CDR2 SVGAGI. Trimming left V 0 bases short and J 5 bases short, with 5 bases between. The CDR3 is CASSYSLDNEQFF. In DNA form, the CDR3 reads TGTGCCAGCAGTTACTCACTAGACAATGAGCAGTTCTTC.

The rearrangement joins TRBV30 to TRBJ1-6; 7 bases align to TRBD1. The CDR3 has 11 amino acids. The V and J ends lost 3 bases and 16 bases, in that order; junction bases with no gene match: 6. Germline CDR1 GTSNPN, CDR2 SVGIG (reference sequence). The CDR3 bases are TGTGCCTGGAGCTTGGACAGGCGACTCCACTTT. This translates into CAWSLDRRLHF.

This rearrangement joins TRBV7-2 to TRBJ2-2; D gene ambiguous. There are 12 residues in the CDR3. Germline V gene lookup returns CDR1 SGHTA and CDR2 FQGNSA. With 3 bases removed from V and 3 bases from J, the gap between germline ends came to 2 bases. CDR3 sequence (DNA): TGTGCCAGCAGCTTCTACACCGGGGAGCTGTTTTTT. Its translation: CASSFYTGELFF.

The CDR3 loop reads CASATSGGITDTQYF. As DNA, the CDR3 is TGTGCCAGCGCGACTAGCGGGGGGATCACAGATACGCAGTATTTT. This chain connects TRBV6-6 to TRBJ2-3; 13 bases map to TRBD2. The CDR3 extends over 15 amino acids. Germline V gene lookup returns CDR1 MNHNY and CDR2 SVGAGI (reference sequence). Losses at the gene ends were 8 bases for V and 2 bases for J; bases not matched to a gene: 4.

V usage is TRBV12-5 and J usage is TRBJ1-6; D unclear. V lost 5 bases and J lost 4, with 6 bases in between. There are 13 residues in the CDR3. Germline V gene data show CDR1 as LGHNT and CDR2 as FRNRAP. The CDR3 sequence is CASGAGYNSPLHF. Written as DNA, the CDR3 is TGTGCTAGTGGTGCCGGTTATAATTCACCCCTCCACTTT.

The chain recombines TRBV6-5 with TRBJ2-1; 9 bases map to TRBD2. V shed 2 bases and J 10 bases; nucleotides not matched to a gene: 12. Germline CDR1 and CDR2: MNHEY and SVGAGI. CDR3 length: 16 residues. The CDR3 sequence: CASSYRSGRPYGEQFF. DNA of the CDR3: TGTGCCAGCAGTTACCGCAGCGGGAGGCCCTATGGAGAGCAGTTCTTC.

With respect to this clone: Other nucleotide sequences in the sample specify the same CDR3. This chain joins TRBV18 and TRBJ1-1, with 7 bases matching TRBD1. The J segment lost 3 bases and the V segment lost 4 bases, leaving 2 bases of the junction unmatched. This CDR3 region has 13 residues. The germline CDR1 and CDR2 sequences are KGHSH and LQKENI. CDR3 loop: CASSLDRDTEAFF. The CDR3 DNA reads as TGTGCCAGCTCACTCGACAGGGACACTGAAGCTTTCTTT.

The J gene is TRBJ2-5, the V gene TRBV7-8; D may be TRBD2 (6 bases). The CDR3 runs to 17 residues. Trimming removed 1 base from V and 5 bases from J, with 20 bases in between. Germline-derived CDR1 and CDR2 are SGHVS and FQNEAQ. The CDR3 coding sequence is TGTGCCAGCAGCTTAGAAATTTGGCTCACTCGGGGGGAGACCCAGTACTTC. This sequence encodes CASSLEIWLTRGETQYF.

This chain uses TRBV18 with TRBJ2-7, with 14 nucleotides matching TRBD2. Germline CDR1 and CDR2: KGHSH and LQKENI. This CDR3 comprises 15 residues. V lost 2 bases, J lost 9 bases, and 6 bases stayed unmatched. CDR3 region: CASSPGTSGSFRQYV. CDR3 DNA sequence: TGTGCCAGCTCACCAGGGACTAGCGGGAGTTTTAGGCAGTACGTC.

The genes are TRBV7-8 and TRBJ1-1; 8 bases align to TRBD1. The CDR3 loop spans 14 amino acids. Trimming removed 1 base from V and 6 bases from J; junction bases left unmatched: 4. Germline V CDR1 and CDR2: SGHVS, FQNEAQ. This chain's CDR3 is CASSLVTGGPEAFF. The CDR3 region has the DNA TGTGCCAGCAGCTTAGTTACAGGGGGTCCTGAAGCTTTCTTT. Using reference TRBV7-8 and TRBJ1-1 for the parts outside the CDR3, the full variable domain is GAGVSQSPRYKVAKRGQDVALRCDPISGHVSLFWYQQALGQGPEFLTYFQNEAQLDKSGLPSDRFFAERPEGSVSTLKIQRTQQEDSAVYLCASSLVTGGPEAFFGQGTRLTVV.

V is TRBV4-3 and J is TRBJ2-1; possible D gene TRBD2, 5 bases. CDR1 LGHNA and CDR2 YSLEER come from the germline V gene. Trimming pared 1 base from V and 2 bases from J, leaving 15 bases between. There are 17 residues in the CDR3. The CDR3 reads CASSQVSAGEPYNEQFF. DNA of the CDR3: TGCGCCAGCAGCCAAGTATCCGCTGGGGAGCCCTACAATGAGCAGTTCTTC.

V usage is TRBV10-3 and J usage is TRBJ2-7, with D tentatively TRBD1 (5 bases). In germline, CDR1 is ENHRY, CDR2 SYGVKD. V lost 3 bases, J lost 0 bases, and 6 bases lay in between. The CDR3 contains 13 residues. The CDR3: CAISEDSSYEQYV. In nucleotides, the CDR3 is TGTGCCATCAGTGAAGACAGCTCCTACGAGCAGTACGTC.

The CDR3 DNA is TGCAGCGTTGAAGATCCCGGGAAACCCCAGTTCTTC. It codes for CSVEDPGKPQFF. V and J are TRBV29-1 and TRBJ2-1, with D perhaps TRBD2 (5 bases). The CDR3 extends over 12 amino acids. Germline V gene sequence: CDR1 SQVTM, CDR2 ANQGSEA. V lost 0 bases, J lost 13 bases, and 13 bases lay in between.

This chain connects TRBV19 to TRBJ1-5; D is possibly TRBD1 (6 bases). V shed 4 bases and J shed 0 bases, with 16 bases lying between them. The CDR3 is 17 residues long. Per the germline V gene, CDR1 is LNHDA and CDR2 is SQIVND (reference sequence). The DNA of the CDR3 is TGTGCCAGTAGTACCCGACAGGACCTCTATAGCAATCAGCCCCAGCATTTT. Amino acids: CASSTRQDLYSNQPQHF. Using reference TRBV19 and TRBJ1-5 for the parts outside the CDR3, the full variable domain is DGGITQSPKYLFRKEGQNVTLSCEQNLNHDAMYWYRQDPGQGLRLIYYSQIVNDFQKGDIAEGYSVSREKKESFPLTVTSAQKNPTAFYLCASSTRQDLYSNQPQHFGDGTRLSIL.

The chain carries TRBV21-1 and TRBJ1-2. TRBV21-1 corresponds to a pseudogene. This CDR3 has 13 residues. CDR3 nucleotide sequence: TGTGCCACCCAGCAGAGGAATAACTATGGCTACACCTTC. Its translation: CATQQRNNYGYTF.

J is TRBJ2-3 and V is TRBV11-3; D perhaps matches TRBD1 (5 bases). This CDR3 region has 15 residues. Germline lookup yields CDR1 SGHNT and CDR2 YENEEA. The germline V and J ends were trimmed by 5 bases and 5 bases, with 17 bases remaining between them. DNA of the CDR3: TGTGCCAGCAGCCCGCGAGCCTCAGGGATAGATACGCAGTATTTT. Translated: CASSPRASGIDTQYF.

The rearrangement links TRBV30 to TRBJ2-1, with D tentatively TRBD2 (6 bases). This CDR3 region has 14 residues. Trimming cost V 3 bases and J 4 bases, with 13 bases left between them. The germline CDR1 and CDR2 sequences are GTSNPN and SVGIG (reference sequence). In DNA, the CDR3 is TGTGCCTGGAGGTTACGGGCGGGATACAATGAGCAGTTCTTC. Protein product: CAWRLRAGYNEQFF.

V usage is TRBV27 and J usage is TRBJ1-3; D is possibly TRBD1 (5 bases). The germline V gene encodes CDR1 MNHEY and CDR2 SMNVEV (reference sequence). Trimming took 6 bases from V and 1 from J, leaving 7 bases between them. This CDR3 is 13 amino acids long. The DNA of the CDR3 is TGTGCCAGCAGGGAGGGGTCTGGAAACACCATATATTTT. It translates to CASREGSGNTIYF.

J is TRBJ2-3 and V is TRBV3-1 (or the pseudogene TRBV3-2); D perhaps matches TRBD2 (5 bases). Germline values: CDR1 LGHDT, CDR2 YNNKEL (reference sequence). The V end lost 5 bases, the J end lost 9 bases, and 15 bases lay between the germline ends. The length of the CDR3 is 13 residues. CDR3 bases: TGTGCCAGCAGCTCCCGGGGAGCCTGGACGCAGTATTTT. Protein sequence: CASSSRGAWTQYF.